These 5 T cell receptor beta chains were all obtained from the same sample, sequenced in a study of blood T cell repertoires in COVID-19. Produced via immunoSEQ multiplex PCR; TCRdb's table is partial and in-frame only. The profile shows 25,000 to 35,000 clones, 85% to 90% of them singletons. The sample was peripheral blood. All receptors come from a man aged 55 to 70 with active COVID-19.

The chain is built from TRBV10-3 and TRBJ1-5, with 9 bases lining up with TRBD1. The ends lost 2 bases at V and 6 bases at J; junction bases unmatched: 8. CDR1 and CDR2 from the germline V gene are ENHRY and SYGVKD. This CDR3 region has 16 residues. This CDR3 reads CAISERGTGLGQPQHF. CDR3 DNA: TGTGCCATCAGTGAGAGGGGGACAGGGTTAGGTCAGCCCCAGCATTTT.

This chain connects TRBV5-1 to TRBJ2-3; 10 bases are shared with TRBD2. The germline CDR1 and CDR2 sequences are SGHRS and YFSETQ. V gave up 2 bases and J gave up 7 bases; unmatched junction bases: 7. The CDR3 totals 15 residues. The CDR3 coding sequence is TGCGCCAGCAGCTTTTGGGAGCGGGGGGGATATACGCAGTATTTT. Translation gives CASSFWERGGYTQYF.

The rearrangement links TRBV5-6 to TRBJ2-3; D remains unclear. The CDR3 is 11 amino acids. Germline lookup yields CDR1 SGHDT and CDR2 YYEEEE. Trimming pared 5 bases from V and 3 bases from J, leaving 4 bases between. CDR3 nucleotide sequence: TGTGCCAGCAGTCAAACAGATACGCAGTATTTT. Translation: CASSQTDTQYF.

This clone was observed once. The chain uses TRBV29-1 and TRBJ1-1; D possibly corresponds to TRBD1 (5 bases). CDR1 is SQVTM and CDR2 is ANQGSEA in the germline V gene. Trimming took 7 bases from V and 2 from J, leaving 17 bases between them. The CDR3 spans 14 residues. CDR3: CSALQGGSNTEAFF. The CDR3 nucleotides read TGCAGCGCCCTGCAGGGAGGTTCTAACACTGAAGCTTTCTTT.

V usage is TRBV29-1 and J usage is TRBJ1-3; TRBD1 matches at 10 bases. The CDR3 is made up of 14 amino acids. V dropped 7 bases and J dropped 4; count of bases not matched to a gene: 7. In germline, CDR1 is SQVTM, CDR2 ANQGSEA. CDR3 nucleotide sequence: TGCAGCGCGTCGGACAGGGGGACGGGAAACACCATATATTTT. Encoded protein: CSASDRGTGNTIYF.